The source of this TCR beta chain is a study of cytomegalovirus exposure and HLA in healthy donors. Study-level information: The study's early data release held some 85 million unique TCRs from HLA-typed donors.

Donors consisted of healthy bone marrow donors. Germline CDR1 and CDR2: LNHDA and SQIVND (reference sequence). The CDR3 is made up of 12 amino acids. Trimming stripped 4 bases from V and 3 bases from J, with 5 bases between. This clone showed up just a few times. Its cognate antigen is unknown. 60 Vbeta and 13 Jbeta primers were used in PCR. The protocol was immunoSEQ multiplex PCR, while the TCRdb copy is restricted to in-frame clones and leaves out a portion. This sample carries roughly 200,000 clones, around nine tenths of them seen once, and the ten largest clones take approximately 0.31%. Study-level results: Reports described diagnosis of cytomegalovirus status by the classifier as highly specific and sensitive.

Sequenced material: PBMCs. The clonotype comes from a woman aged 25 to 45 in good health and CMV-seronegative. This chain uses TRBV19 with TRBJ2-3; D remains unclear. CDR3 sequence: CASSSRTDTQYF. In nucleotides, the CDR3 is TGTGCCAGTAGTAGCAGGACAGATACGCAGTATTTT.